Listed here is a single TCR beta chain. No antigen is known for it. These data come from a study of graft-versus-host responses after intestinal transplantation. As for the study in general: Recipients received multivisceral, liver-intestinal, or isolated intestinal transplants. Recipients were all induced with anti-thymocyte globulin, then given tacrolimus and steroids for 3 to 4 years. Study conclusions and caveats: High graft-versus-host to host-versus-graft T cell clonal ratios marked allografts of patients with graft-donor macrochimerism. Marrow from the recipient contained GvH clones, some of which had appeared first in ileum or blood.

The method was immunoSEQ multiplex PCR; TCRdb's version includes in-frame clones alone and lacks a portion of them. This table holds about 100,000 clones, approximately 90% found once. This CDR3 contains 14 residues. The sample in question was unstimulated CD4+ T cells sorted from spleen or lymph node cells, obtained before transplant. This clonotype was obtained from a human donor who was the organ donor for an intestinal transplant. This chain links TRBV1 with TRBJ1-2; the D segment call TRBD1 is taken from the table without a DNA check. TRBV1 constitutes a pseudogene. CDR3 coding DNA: TGCACCAGCAGCCCGGACAGGGGGCGATATGGCTACACCTTC. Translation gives CTSSPDRGRYGYTF.